These T cell receptor beta chains were read from a single sample in a study of blood T cell repertoires in COVID-19. TCRdb's table, derived via immunoSEQ multiplex PCR, lists solely in-frame clones and lacks some. The sample holds approximately 50,000 clones, about nine tenths seen once. Input material: peripheral blood. These receptors originate from a human donor in a cohort sampled during active COVID-19. The CDR3 runs from the conserved cysteine through the conserved F or W. A D gene is named only where the DNA matches it firmly. Not all rows give a size; the values are once, few, many and, for expanded clones, a class.

TGTGCCAGCAGCGTAGGGGAGTGGAGGGCAACATACCAAGAGACCCAGTACTTC,CASSVGEWRATYQETQYF,TRBJ2-5,.,.,TRBV9
TGTGCCAGTAGTATTGATTCGGGGTTACAAGAGACCCAGTACTTC,CASSIDSGLQETQYF,TRBJ2-5,.,.,TRBV19
TGTGCCAGCAGTTTAGTCGGGACTAGCGGGATGAGGATTCAGTACTTC,CASSLVGTSGMRIQYF,TRBJ2-4,TRBD2,.,TRBV6-5
TGTGCCAGCAGCGCGGATTGGCCGTCCACCTACGAGCAGTACTTC,CASSADWPSTYEQYF,TRBJ2-7,.,.,TRBV5-6
TGTGCCACCAGTGATCGACAGGGAAGCAATCAGCCCCAGCATTTT,CATSDRQGSNQPQHF,TRBJ1-5,TRBD1,.,TRBV24-1
TGTGCCACCAGCGTAAGACTAGCGGGAGGGCCCTACGAGCAGTACTTC,CATSVRLAGGPYEQYF,TRBJ2-7,TRBD2,.,TRBV15
TGTGCCAGCAGGAACTTGACTAGCCCCACAGATACGCAGTATTTT,CASRNLTSPTDTQYF,TRBJ2-3,TRBD2,.,TRBV3-1/TRBV3-2
TGCGCCAGCAGCCAAGGCCCTGCTAGCGGGAGGTTGGAGACCCAGTACTTC,CASSQGPASGRLETQYF,TRBJ2-5,TRBD2,.,TRBV4-1
TGCGCCAGCAGCCAGGAGGTCCTACCCCCCGGGGAGCTGTTTTTT,CASSQEVLPPGELFF,TRBJ2-2,.,.,TRBV4-1
TGTGCCACCAGTGCGGGAGTCAATGAGCAGTTCTTC,CATSAGVNEQFF,TRBJ2-1,.,.,TRBV24-1
TGTGCCAGCAGTAAACCGGGACTAGGGGTTTACGAGCAGTACTTC,CASSKPGLGVYEQYF,TRBJ2-7,TRBD2,.,TRBV28
TGTGCCAGCAGTGACGGGGGACCTAGCACAGATACGCAGTATTTT,CASSDGGPSTDTQYF,TRBJ2-3,.,.,TRBV25-1
TGTGCCAGCAGCTTCGGTGTGGTAGCGGGATCCAACGGGGAGCTGTTTTTT,CASSFGVVAGSNGELFF,TRBJ2-2,TRBD2,.,TRBV13
TGTGCCAGCAGCTCAAACCACATACTAGCGGGAGGGCCCTATGAGCAGTTCTTC,CASSSNHILAGGPYEQFF,TRBJ2-1,TRBD2,few,TRBV7-3
TGCGCCAGCAGCTTCAGCCAAACAGGAAACACTGAAGCTTTCTTT,CASSFSQTGNTEAFF,TRBJ1-1,.,.,TRBV5-1
TGTGCCAGCAGCCTGACGGGCAGCGGGGGGGGCGGCGAGCAGTACTTC,CASSLTGSGGGGEQYF,TRBJ2-7,TRBD2,few,TRBV7-3
TGTGCCAGTAGTATTAGGGGAGGGTACGAGCAGTACTTC,CASSIRGGYEQYF,TRBJ2-7,TRBD2,.,TRBV19
TGCGCCAGCAGCCAAGAGGGGAGGAGTACGCAGTATTTT,CASSQEGRSTQYF,TRBJ2-3,.,once,TRBV4-1
TGTGCCAGCAGCTTAAGGGAGGGGCTTTTCAATGAGCAGTTCTTC,CASSLREGLFNEQFF,TRBJ2-1,TRBD2,.,TRBV7-2
TGTGCCAGTAGTAGAAGGGGGCATGTCGAAAAACTGTTTTTT,CASSRRGHVEKLFF,TRBJ1-4,TRBD1,few,TRBV19
TGTGCCATCAGTGGGGGACAGGGGGCGTTTTACGAGCAGTACTTC,CAISGGQGAFYEQYF,TRBJ2-7,TRBD1,.,TRBV10-3
TGTGCCAGCAGCCTCCGACAGGGCCAAGAAAAACTGTTTTTT,CASSLRQGQEKLFF,TRBJ1-4,TRBD1,few,TRBV7-9
TGTGCCAGCAGCTTAGTTGCTAGCGGCCATGCCACAGATACGCAGTATTTT,CASSLVASGHATDTQYF,TRBJ2-3,TRBD2,.,TRBV7-9
TGTGCCACCGCCGGGACTAGCGGGCCGAAAGTCGGGCAGTTCTTC,CATAGTSGPKVGQFF,TRBJ2-1,TRBD2,.,TRBV24-1
TGCGCCAGCAGCTTAACTAGCGGGGGCACAGATACGCAGTATTTT,CASSLTSGGTDTQYF,TRBJ2-3,TRBD2,.,TRBV10-2
TGTGCCAGCAACCGCGGGGGGGTTAGAGGCTATGGCTACACCTTC,CASNRGGVRGYGYTF,TRBJ1-2,.,.,TRBV6-6
TGTGCCAGCAGCCCCATGGCCAATGAGCAGTTCTTC,CASSPMANEQFF,TRBJ2-1,.,.,TRBV5-8
TGTGCCAGCAGCTCCCGCGGATGGCGGCTAGCGGGAACCCAAGGGAGCGAGCAGTACTTC,CASSSRGWRLAGTQGSEQYF,TRBJ2-7,TRBD2,.,TRBV7-3
TGCGCCAGCAGTTTGGGATACAGGGACTCTGGGGCCAACGTCCTGACTTTC,CASSLGYRDSGANVLTF,TRBJ2-6,.,.,TRBV10-2
TGCGCCAGCAGCTTGCAGGGCGCAGATACGCAGTATTTT,CASSLQGADTQYF,TRBJ2-3,.,.,TRBV5-1
TGTGCCAGCAGCTTGGGGGGACTAGCGGGAGAGCAGTACTTC,CASSLGGLAGEQYF,TRBJ2-7,TRBD2,.,TRBV5-5
TGTGCCACAGGGTTCGGCGGCAGCTCCTACAATGAGCAGTTCTTC,CATGFGGSSYNEQFF,TRBJ2-1,.,.,TRBV6-5
TGTGCCAGCAGTGAAAATTTGGCGGGAGGTGGTTACGAGCAGTACTTC,CASSENLAGGGYEQYF,TRBJ2-7,TRBD2,.,TRBV6-1
TGCGCCAGCAGCTGGGGGGAGGAGGATACGCAGTATTTT,CASSWGEEDTQYF,TRBJ2-3,.,.,TRBV5-1
TGTGCCAGTATCAAGAGGCGGGGCTGGGACTCTGAAGCTTTCTTT,CASIKRRGWDSEAFF,TRBJ1-1,.,.,TRBV19
TGTGCCAGCAGCTTAGCTATTACGGTACGTGAGCAGTTCTTC,CASSLAITVREQFF,TRBJ2-1,.,medium-sized,TRBV7-9
TGTGCCATCAGTGTAGAGACAGGAGAAAAACTGTTTTTT,CAISVETGEKLFF,TRBJ1-4,.,.,TRBV10-3
TGCAGCGTTTCCCCCCCCTGGGGCCCCTACGAGCAGTACTTC,CSVSPPWGPYEQYF,TRBJ2-7,.,.,TRBV29-1
TGTGCCAGTAGTATCGGACAGGGGCTTGGGGAGCAGTACTTC,CASSIGQGLGEQYF,TRBJ2-7,TRBD1,.,TRBV19
TGTGCCAGCAGCTTGGCGTTGCAGGGTCCCTACGAGCAGTACTTC,CASSLALQGPYEQYF,TRBJ2-7,.,.,TRBV5-8
TGTGCCAGCAGCCGGGACACTGAAGAGACCCAGTACTTC,CASSRDTEETQYF,TRBJ2-5,.,.,TRBV6-5